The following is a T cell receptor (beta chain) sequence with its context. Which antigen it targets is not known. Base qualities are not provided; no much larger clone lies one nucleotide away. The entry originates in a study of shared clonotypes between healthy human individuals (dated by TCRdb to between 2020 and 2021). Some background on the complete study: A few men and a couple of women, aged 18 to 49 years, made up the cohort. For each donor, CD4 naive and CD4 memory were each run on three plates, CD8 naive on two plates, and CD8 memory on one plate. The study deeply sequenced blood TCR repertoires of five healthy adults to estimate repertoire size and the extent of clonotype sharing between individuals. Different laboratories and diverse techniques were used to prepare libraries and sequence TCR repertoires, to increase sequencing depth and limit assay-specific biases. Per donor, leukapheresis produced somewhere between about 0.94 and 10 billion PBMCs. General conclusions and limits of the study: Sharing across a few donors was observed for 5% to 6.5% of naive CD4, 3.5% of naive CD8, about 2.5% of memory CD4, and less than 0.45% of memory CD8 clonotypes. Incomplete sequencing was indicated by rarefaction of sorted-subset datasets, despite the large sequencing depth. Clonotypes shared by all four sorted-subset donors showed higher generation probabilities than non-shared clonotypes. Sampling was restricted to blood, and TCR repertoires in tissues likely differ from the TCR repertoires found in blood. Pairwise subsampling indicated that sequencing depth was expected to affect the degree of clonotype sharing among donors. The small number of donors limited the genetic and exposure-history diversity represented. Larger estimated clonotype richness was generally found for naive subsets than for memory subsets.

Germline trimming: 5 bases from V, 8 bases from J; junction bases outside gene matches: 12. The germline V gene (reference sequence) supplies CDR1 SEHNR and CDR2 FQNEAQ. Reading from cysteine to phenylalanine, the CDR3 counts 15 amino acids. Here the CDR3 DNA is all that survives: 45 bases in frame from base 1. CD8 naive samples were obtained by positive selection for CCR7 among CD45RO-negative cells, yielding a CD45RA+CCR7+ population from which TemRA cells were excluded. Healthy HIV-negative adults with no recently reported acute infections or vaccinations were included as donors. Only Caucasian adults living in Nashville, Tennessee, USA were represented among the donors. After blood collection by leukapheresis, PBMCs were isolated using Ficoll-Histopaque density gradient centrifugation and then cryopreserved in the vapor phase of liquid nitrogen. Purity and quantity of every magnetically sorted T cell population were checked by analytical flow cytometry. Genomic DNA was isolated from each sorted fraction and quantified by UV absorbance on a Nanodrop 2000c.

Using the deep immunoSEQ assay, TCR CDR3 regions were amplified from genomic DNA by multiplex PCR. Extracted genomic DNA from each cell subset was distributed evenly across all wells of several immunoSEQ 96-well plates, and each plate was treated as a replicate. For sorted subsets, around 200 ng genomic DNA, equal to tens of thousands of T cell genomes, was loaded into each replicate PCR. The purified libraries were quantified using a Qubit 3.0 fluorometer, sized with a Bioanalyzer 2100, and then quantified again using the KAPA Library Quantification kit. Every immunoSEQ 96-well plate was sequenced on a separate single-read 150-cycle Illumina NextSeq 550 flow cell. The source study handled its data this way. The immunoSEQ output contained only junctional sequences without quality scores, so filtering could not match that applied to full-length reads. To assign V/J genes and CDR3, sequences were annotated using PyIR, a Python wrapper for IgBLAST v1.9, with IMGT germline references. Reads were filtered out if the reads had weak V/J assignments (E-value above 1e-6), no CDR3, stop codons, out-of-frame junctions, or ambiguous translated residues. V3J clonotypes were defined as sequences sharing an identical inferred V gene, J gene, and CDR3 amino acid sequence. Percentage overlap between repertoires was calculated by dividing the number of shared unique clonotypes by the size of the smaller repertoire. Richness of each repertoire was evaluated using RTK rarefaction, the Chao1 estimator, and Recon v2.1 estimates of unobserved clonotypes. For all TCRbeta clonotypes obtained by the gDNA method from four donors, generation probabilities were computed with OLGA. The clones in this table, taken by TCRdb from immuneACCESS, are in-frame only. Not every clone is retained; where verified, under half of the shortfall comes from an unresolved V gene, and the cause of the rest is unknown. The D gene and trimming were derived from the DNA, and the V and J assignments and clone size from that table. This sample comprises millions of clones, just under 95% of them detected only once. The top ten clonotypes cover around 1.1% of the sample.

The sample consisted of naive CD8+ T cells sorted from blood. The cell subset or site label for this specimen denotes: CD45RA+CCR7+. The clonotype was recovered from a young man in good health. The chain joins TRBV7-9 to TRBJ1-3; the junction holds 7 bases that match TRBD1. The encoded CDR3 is CASSPPTGLFDTIYF. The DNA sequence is TGTGCCAGCAGCCCCCCGACAGGGCTTTTCGACACCATATATTTT.